The 19 T cell receptor beta chains reported below all come from one sample, sequenced in a study of shared clonotypes between healthy human individuals. Produced via immunoSEQ multiplex PCR; TCRdb's table is partial and in-frame only. This sample has more than 2 million clones, with roughly 95% found just once. Material for sequencing was naive CD4+ T cells sorted from blood. The subset was: CD45RA+ positively selected. These TCRs come from a man aged 18 to 30 in good health.

The chain uses TRBV14 and TRBJ2-7; possibly TRBD1 for D (5 bases). This CDR3 is 14 amino acids long. Trimming stripped 4 bases from V and 3 bases from J, with 13 bases between. The germline V gene encodes CDR1 SGHDN and CDR2 FVKESK. CDR3 residues: CASSLRDWGYEQYF. For the CDR3, the DNA is TGTGCCAGCAGCCTCAGGGATTGGGGCTACGAGCAGTACTTC.

V usage is TRBV5-6 and J usage is TRBJ1-4; D possibly corresponds to TRBD1 (5 bases). Trimming took off 3 bases at V and 7 bases at J, with 19 bases between the two ends. The CDR3 is 16 amino acids. Per the germline V gene, CDR1 is SGHDT and CDR2 is YYEEEE. CDR3 region: CASSSNTGQRPEKLFF. The CDR3 DNA is TGTGCCAGCAGCTCAAACACGGGGCAGCGACCTGAAAAACTGTTTTTT.

Note on this clone: This specimen includes other DNA sequences encoding the same CDR3. J is TRBJ2-2 and V is TRBV18; D gene unclear. V was pared by 1 base and J by 2 bases, with 5 bases between. Germline V CDR1 and CDR2: KGHSH, LQKENI. This CDR3 is 14 amino acids long. CDR3 DNA sequence: TGTGCCAGCTCACCACGACTTAACACCGGGGAGCTGTTTTTT. Its translation: CASSPRLNTGELFF.

The rearrangement links TRBV6-1 to TRBJ2-3, with D maybe TRBD2 (5 bases). The V and J ends lost 0 bases and 6 bases respectively, with 7 bases between them. Germline V gene lookup returns CDR1 MNHNS and CDR2 SASEGT. The CDR3 sequence is 13 residues long. DNA of the CDR3: TGTGCCAGCAGTGAAGCGCGCGGGGATACGCAGTATTTT. It codes for CASSEARGDTQYF.

The rearrangement links TRBV20-1 to TRBJ1-1; D unclear. V lost 2 bases to trimming and J lost 7 bases, with 8 bases between them. Germline CDR1 is DFQATT and CDR2 is SNEGSKA (reference sequence). This CDR3 is 11 amino acids long. The CDR3 coding sequence is TGCAGTGCTAGAAGGGAGGGTGAAGCTTTCTTT. Translation gives CSARREGEAFF.

The chain joins TRBV14 to TRBJ1-1; D gene uncertain. CDR3 length equals 14 residues. From germline, CDR1 is SGHDN and CDR2 FVKESK. The V end lost 2 bases, the J end lost 0 bases, and 7 bases lay between the germline ends. The CDR3 loop reads CASSQRGMNTEAFF. For the CDR3, the DNA is TGTGCCAGCAGCCAACGGGGAATGAACACTGAAGCTTTCTTT.

In this sample, this clone turned up once. V is TRBV25-1 and J is TRBJ1-1; D is perhaps TRBD1 (5 bases). Germline CDR1 and CDR2: MGHDK and SYGVNS. V was trimmed by 4 bases and J by 1 base, leaving 13 bases between them. The CDR3 runs to 15 residues. CDR3: CASSGPGKGNTEAFF. CDR3 coding DNA: TGTGCCAGCAGTGGACCAGGGAAGGGGAACACTGAAGCTTTCTTT.

This chain connects TRBV6-1 to TRBJ2-3, with a tentative D call TRBD2 (7 bases). V dropped 3 bases and J dropped 6 bases, with 13 bases sitting between them. The CDR3 covers 14 residues. The germline CDR1 and CDR2 sequences are MNHNS and SASEGT. CDR3 coding DNA: TGTGCCAGCAGTGATGGGGGGGGCTTCGATACGCAGTATTTT. This translates into CASSDGGGFDTQYF.

The chain is built from TRBV30 and TRBJ2-7; weak D call: TRBD2 (6 bases). Trimming shortened V by 2 bases and J by 12 bases, and 23 bases separated the two germline ends. This CDR3 is 14 amino acids long. The germline gives CDR1 GTSNPN, CDR2 SVGIG (reference sequence). The CDR3 protein is CAWSTSGPGGGRYF. The CDR3, as DNA: TGTGCCTGGAGTACCAGCGGGCCGGGTGGGGGTCGGTACTTC.

CDR3 DNA sequence: TGTGCCAGCAGCCGCCCAGGGGAGACCCAGTACTTC. Protein product: CASSRPGETQYF. The V gene is TRBV5-4, the J gene TRBJ2-5, with a weak D call TRBD1 (5 bases). The CDR3 length is 12 residues. The germline V gene has CDR1 SGHNT and CDR2 YYREEE (reference sequence). V lost 4 bases and J 5 bases, leaving 9 bases between the germline ends.

The V and J genes are TRBV7-2 and TRBJ2-5; D gene ambiguous. CDR1 is SGHTA, CDR2 FQGNSA, per germline. This CDR3 comprises 14 residues. Trimming removed 2 bases from V and 5 bases from J, with 12 bases in between. The CDR3 sequence: CASSLSTRKETQYF. Written as DNA, the CDR3 is TGTGCCAGCAGCTTAAGTACCCGAAAGGAGACCCAGTACTTC.

J is TRBJ2-4 and V is TRBV30; possible D gene TRBD2, 6 bases. V was trimmed by 5 bases and J by 1 base, leaving 12 bases between them. The CDR3 has 14 amino acids. Germline V lookup: CDR1 GTSNPN, CDR2 SVGIG (reference sequence). DNA of the CDR3: TGTGCCTGGCCTGCGGGATTGGCCAAAAACATTCAGTACTTC. This encodes CAWPAGLAKNIQYF. Drawing the rest from reference TRBV30 and TRBJ2-4, the complete variable domain is SQTIHQWPATLVQPVGSPLSLECTVEGTSNPNLYWYRQAAGRGLQLLFYSVGIGQISSEVPQNLSASRPQDRQFILSSKKLLLSDSGFYLCAWPAGLAKNIQYFGAGTRLSVL.

This clone was picked up one time. Additional DNA sequences in this sample encode the identical CDR3. This chain connects TRBV18 to TRBJ1-4; no definite D call. The CDR3 runs to 13 residues. The V end was cut by 2 bases, the J end by 8 bases, with 9 bases between. Germline CDR1 is KGHSH and CDR2 is LQKENI. CDR3 nucleotide sequence: TGTGCCAGCTCACCAGGTTTACAGGAAAAACTGTTTTTT. It translates to CASSPGLQEKLFF.

This chain uses TRBV4-2 with TRBJ2-2; the D is unclear. Trimming pared 0 bases from V and 7 bases from J, leaving 9 bases between. The CDR3 covers 14 residues. The germline gives CDR1 LGHNA, CDR2 YNFKEQ. The CDR3 loop is CASSQEGLGGELFF. The DNA for the CDR3 is TGTGCCAGCAGCCAAGAGGGCCTTGGCGGGGAGCTGTTTTTT.

This CDR3 reads CSVEVWDRGVRGYTF. Here the CDR3 DNA reads TGCAGCGTTGAAGTGTGGGACAGGGGAGTTCGTGGCTACACCTTC. This rearrangement joins TRBV29-1 to TRBJ1-2; 10 bases fit TRBD1. The junction had 9 bases not matched to a gene; V was cut back by 1 base and J by 7 bases. Germline V gene sequence: CDR1 SQVTM, CDR2 ANQGSEA. The CDR3 consists of 15 residues.

The J gene is TRBJ1-5, the V gene TRBV19; tentatively, D is TRBD1 (5 bases). CDR1 LNHDA and CDR2 SQIVND come from the germline V gene (reference sequence). The V and J ends lost 1 base and 0 bases respectively, with 22 bases between them. CDR3 length: 20 residues. As DNA, the CDR3 is TGTGCCAGTAGTATAGGGTTTAAGGGTGTGAAGGGGCCTAGCAATCAGCCCCAGCATTTT. Residues: CASSIGFKGVKGPSNQPQHF. Full variable domain (remainder filled in from reference TRBV19 and TRBJ1-5): DGGITQSPKYLFRKEGQNVTLSCEQNLNHDAMYWYRQDPGQGLRLIYYSQIVNDFQKGDIAEGYSVSREKKESFPLTVTSAQKNPTAFYLCASSIGFKGVKGPSNQPQHFGDGTRLSIL.

V gene TRBV5-1 combines with J gene TRBJ1-1, with D perhaps matching TRBD1 (6 bases). V gave up 4 bases and J gave up 5 bases, with 18 bases separating them. From germline, CDR1 is SGHRS and CDR2 YFSETQ. The CDR3 covers 15 residues. The CDR3 region is CASSPYRGAGTEAFF. The CDR3 DNA follows: TGCGCCAGCAGCCCCTACCGGGGGGCGGGAACTGAAGCTTTCTTT.

The chain couples TRBV9 to TRBJ1-2; D is unresolved. Germline V gene sequence: CDR1 SGDLS, CDR2 YYNGEE. V was trimmed by 0 bases and J by 8 bases, leaving 11 bases between them. The CDR3 is 13 amino acids. CDR3 nucleotide sequence: TGTGCCAGCAGCGTAGAACCCCGCTGGGGCTACACCTTC. Amino acid sequence: CASSVEPRWGYTF.

This chain uses TRBV6-5 with TRBJ1-1; perhaps TRBD1 as D (5 bases). Trimming took 7 bases from V and 2 from J, leaving 11 bases between them. Germline CDR1 and CDR2: MNHEY and SVGAGI. There are 13 residues in the CDR3. The CDR3 DNA follows: TGTGCCAGCACCCAGGGATCCAACACTGAAGCTTTCTTT. Amino acid sequence: CASTQGSNTEAFF.